The rows below give T cell receptor beta chains drawn from one sample of a study of cytomegalovirus exposure and HLA in healthy donors. The method was immunoSEQ multiplex PCR; TCRdb's version includes in-frame clones alone and lacks a portion of them. The sample holds over 250,000 clones, roughly 89% seen once. Sequenced input: PBMCs. The receptors derive from a man in his forties in good health and CMV-seropositive. Both conserved end residues are part of each CDR3. A D gene is named only where the DNA matches it firmly. Clone size is given for some rows only: seen once, a few or many times, or a class if the clone is expanded.

- - TRBJ2-3 TRBV28 TGTGCCAGCAGTTTAATGGTGAGGACAGATACGCAGTATTTT CASSLMVRTDTQYF
- - TRBJ1-1 TRBV7-9 TGTGCCAGCAGCTTAGAGCGGGGGCTGAACACTGAAGCTTTCTTT CASSLERGLNTEAFF
- - TRBJ1-1 TRBV14 TGTGCCAGCAGCCAGTATCGGGGGAACACTGAAGCTTTCTTT CASSQYRGNTEAFF
TRBD2 - TRBJ2-5 TRBV6-4 TGTGCCAGCAGGCGGACTAGCGGGAGTGAGACCCAGTACTTC CASRRTSGSETQYF
- - TRBJ2-7 TRBV4-3 TGCGCCAGCAGCCGGCGGGGTGGGTACGAGCAGTACTTC CASSRRGGYEQYF
TRBD2 - TRBJ2-1 TRBV6-1 TGTGCCAGCAGTGATGGTCCCGGGGGGGTAGGGAACAATGAGCAGTTCTTC CASSDGPGGVGNNEQFF
TRBD2 - TRBJ2-5 TRBV5-1 TGCGCCAGCAGCTCGGGACTAGCGGGAGGTCAGTTGTACTTC CASSSGLAGGQLYF
TRBD2 - TRBJ2-1 TRBV4-1 TGCGCCAGCAGCCAAGACGGGAGGGTAGCGGGAGATGTCCCCTACAATGAGCAGTTCTTC CASSQDGRVAGDVPYNEQFF
TRBD2 - TRBJ2-7 TRBV10-3 TGTGCCATCAGGGCCCAAGGGACTAGCGGAGCCTACGAGCAGTACTTC CAIRAQGTSGAYEQYF
TRBD1 - TRBJ2-7 TRBV7-7 TGTGCTAGCAGCCAAACAGGGGGAACCGACGAGCAGTACTTC CASSQTGGTDEQYF
- - TRBJ1-6 TRBV27 TGTGCCAGCAGTATCGGGACAAGGAATAATTCACCCCTCCACTTT CASSIGTRNNSPLHF
TRBD2 - TRBJ2-1 TRBV28 TGTGCCAGCAGACCCCTAGCGGGAGGACTCTACAATGAGCAGTTCTTC CASRPLAGGLYNEQFF
- few TRBJ1-5 TRBV4-3 TGCGCCAGCAGCCAAGGATTCCACGGGCAGCCCCAGCATTTT CASSQGFHGQPQHF
TRBD2 once TRBJ2-3 TRBV7-6 TGTGCCAGCAGCTTAGAATGGGCGGGAGAGGTTGGCACGCAGTATTTT CASSLEWAGEVGTQYF
- - TRBJ1-4 TRBV15 TGTGCCACCAGCAGAGATCACGGTGAAAAACTGTTTTTT CATSRDHGEKLFF
TRBD2 - TRBJ2-7 TRBV7-3 TGTGCCAGCAGCTTAGCCAGCGGGAGACAGTACGAGCAGTACTTC CASSLASGRQYEQYF
- few TRBJ2-7 TRBV7-2 TGTGCCAGCAGCAGCCTAGCGCCCGAGCAGTACTTC CASSSLAPEQYF
TRBD2 - TRBJ2-2 TRBV6-5 TGTGCCAGCAGTTACGGGCGGGAGGGGTTCGGGGAGCTGTTTTTT CASSYGREGFGELFF
TRBD2 once TRBJ2-3 TRBV30 TGTGCCTGGAGTGACCCCCGGGGGAGCGGGAGAACAGATACGCAGTATTTT CAWSDPRGSGRTDTQYF
- - TRBJ2-3 TRBV6-1 TGTGCCAGCAGTGAACGGGTGGCAGATACGCAGTATTTT CASSERVADTQYF
TRBD1 - TRBJ1-4 TRBV7-8 TGTGCCAGCAGCCCGAGACAGGGGGCGACCTTAGAAAAACTGTTTTTT CASSPRQGATLEKLFF
TRBD2 - TRBJ2-1 TRBV7-9 TGTGCCATCATAAGGACTAGCGAGGGCAATGAGCAGTTCTTC CAIIRTSEGNEQFF
TRBD2 - TRBJ2-5 TRBV5-4 TGTGCCAGCAGCTACGGGGGGGGCGTTGCCCAAGAGACCCAGTACTTC CASSYGGGVAQETQYF
TRBD2 once TRBJ2-7 TRBV19 TGTGCCAGTAGTTGGGGAGGGCCGAGGGAGCAGTACTTC CASSWGGPREQYF
TRBD2 once TRBJ2-2 TRBV5-1 TGCGCCAGCAGCTTGTTAGCGGGAGCGGCGGGGGAGCTGTTTTTT CASSLLAGAAGELFF
TRBD1 - TRBJ2-5 TRBV7-3 TGTGCCAGCAGCCCGGGACAGGGGGAGACCCAGTACTTC CASSPGQGETQYF
TRBD2 - TRBJ2-7 TRBV7-2 TGTGCCAGCAGCTTAGCCGGACTAGGATCCTACGAGCAGTACTTC CASSLAGLGSYEQYF
TRBD2 - TRBJ2-1 TRBV11-2 TGTGCCAGCAGCTATGGTACTAGCGGGGGGATCGCCTACAATGAGCAGTTCTTC CASSYGTSGGIAYNEQFF
- - TRBJ1-1 TRBV5-1 TGCGCCAGCAGGTTGGCAGGGAACTCAGGAGAAGCTTTCTTT CASRLAGNSGEAFF
- - TRBJ2-1 TRBV19 TGTGCCAGTAGTCCAAACACTGGTCTAGAGGGGCAGTTCTTC CASSPNTGLEGQFF
- - TRBJ1-2 TRBV27 TGTGCCAGCAGTTTAAGAGGCAATTCTCCCGTGGGCTACACCTTC CASSLRGNSPVGYTF
TRBD2 - TRBJ2-7 TRBV4-3 TGCGCCAGCAGCCAAGGAGGACTAGCGGGTTCGACCTACGAGCAGTACTTC CASSQGGLAGSTYEQYF
TRBD2 once TRBJ2-5 TRBV14 TGTGCCAGCAGTCCCTCCTTCGACCGGGGGGAATTCCAAGAGACCCAGTACTTC CASSPSFDRGEFQETQYF
- - TRBJ2-1 TRBV4-3 TGCGCCAGCAGCCAAGATCCAGCGGATGAGCAGTTCTTC CASSQDPADEQFF
- - TRBJ2-7 TRBV6-5 TGTGCCAGCAGTTACTCGCCGGGAATCGGTTCCTACGAGCAGTACTTC CASSYSPGIGSYEQYF
TRBD1 few TRBJ1-1 TRBV2 TGTGCCAGCAATGAGGACAGGGGGCTCACTGAAGCTTTCTTT CASNEDRGLTEAFF
- - TRBJ1-1 TRBV7-2 TGTGCCAGCAGGCGGGGGAGTGCGAACACTGAAGCTTTCTTT CASRRGSANTEAFF
- - TRBJ2-5 TRBV9 TGTGCCAGCAGCGTAGGAGGAGGGGGGGATTGGGAGACCCAGTACTTC CASSVGGGGDWETQYF
- - TRBJ2-7 TRBV19 TGTGCCACCTCGAGGACAAGCTCCTACGAGCAGTACTTC CATSRTSSYEQYF
- - TRBJ1-5 TRBV15 TGTGCCACCAGCAAACCAGAAAGCAATCAGCCCCAGCATTTT CATSKPESNQPQHF
- - TRBJ1-1 TRBV6-5 TGTGCCAGCTTTTGGAGCACTGAAGCTTTCTTT CASFWSTEAFF
- once TRBJ1-1 TRBV11-3 TGTGCCAGCAGCTTGGGGGGGACGGCGAACACTGAAGCTTTCTTT CASSLGGTANTEAFF
- - TRBJ2-3 TRBV6-5 TGTGCCAGCAGGACGGAGTCCACAGATACGCAGTATTTT CASRTESTDTQYF
- - TRBJ2-1 TRBV6-6 TGTGCCAGCAGTCTAGGGGACTGGTACAATGAGCAGTTCTTC CASSLGDWYNEQFF
- - TRBJ2-1 TRBV21-1 TGTGCCAGCAGCTGTAGAGCGGTCTCTTCCTACAATGAGCAGTTCTTC CASSCRAVSSYNEQFF
TRBD1 - TRBJ1-5 TRBV27 TGTGCCAGCAGTTTAAAGGGCCAGGGGGCGAGGCAGCCCCAGCATTTT CASSLKGQGARQPQHF
TRBD1 - TRBJ1-4 TRBV2 TGTGCCAGCAGGGTGACAGGGAACGAAAAACTGTTTTTT CASRVTGNEKLFF
- - TRBJ2-7 TRBV6-1 TGTGCCAGCAGTGAGGCCACAGGGCCCGTCTACGAGCAGTACTTC CASSEATGPVYEQYF
- - TRBJ2-1 TRBV5-4 TGTGCCAGCAGCTTGGCGGGCGGGCTTTACAATGAGCAGTTCTTC CASSLAGGLYNEQFF
TRBD2 - TRBJ2-3 TRBV5-4 TGTGCCAGCAGCCCAGGGACTAGCGGGGGAGCAGGCACAGATACGCAGTATTTT CASSPGTSGGAGTDTQYF
- - TRBJ1-5 TRBV5-1 TGCGCCAGCAGCCCCGTGCCGGGAGGCAATCAGCCCCAGCATTTT CASSPVPGGNQPQHF
- - TRBJ2-1 TRBV5-1 TGCGCCAGCAGCGCGGGACGGTTGACCTACAATGAGCAGTTCTTC CASSAGRLTYNEQFF
TRBD1 - TRBJ1-1 TRBV7-3 TGTGCCAGCAGCTCCACAGGGGGTATGGGGACTGAAGCTTTCTTT CASSSTGGMGTEAFF
TRBD1 - TRBJ1-1 TRBV19 TGTGCCAGTAGTATGACAGGGTCCAACACTGAAGCTTTCTTT CASSMTGSNTEAFF
- - TRBJ1-2 TRBV6-1 TGTGCCAGCACACAAAGGGCGGCAGGGTACTATGGCTACACCTTC CASTQRAAGYYGYTF
TRBD1 - TRBJ1-4 TRBV19 TGTGCCAGTAGTTTCCAGACAGGGGGCTATGAAAAACTGTTTTTT CASSFQTGGYEKLFF
TRBD1 once TRBJ2-7 TRBV5-1 TGCGCCAGCAGCTTGTTGGGACAGACCTACGAGCAGTACTTC CASSLLGQTYEQYF
TRBD1 - TRBJ1-2 TRBV4-1 TGCGCCAGCAGCCAAGAGGGCAGGGGGCGGGGTGGCTACACCTTC CASSQEGRGRGGYTF
TRBD1 - TRBJ2-3 TRBV27 TGTGCCAGCAGTTTTACAGGGGGCCCGGGAGATACGCAGTATTTT CASSFTGGPGDTQYF
TRBD1 - TRBJ1-1 TRBV28 TGTGCCAGCAGTTTACGGCAGGGGGGGAACACTGAAGCTTTCTTT CASSLRQGGNTEAFF